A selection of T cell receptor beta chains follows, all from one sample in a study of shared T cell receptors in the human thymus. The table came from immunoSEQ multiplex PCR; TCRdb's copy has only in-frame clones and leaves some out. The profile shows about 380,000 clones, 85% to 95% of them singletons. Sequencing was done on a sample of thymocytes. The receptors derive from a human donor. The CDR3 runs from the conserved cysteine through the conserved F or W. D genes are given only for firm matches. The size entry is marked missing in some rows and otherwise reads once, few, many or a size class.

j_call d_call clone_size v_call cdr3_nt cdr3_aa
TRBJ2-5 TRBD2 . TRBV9 TGTGCCAGCAGCCCCGGATTGCTAGCGGGAGGGCAAGAGACCCAGTACTTC CASSPGLLAGGQETQYF
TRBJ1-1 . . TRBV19 TGTGCCAGGCAAACCCCAGGGATAATAGACACTGAAGCTTTCTTT CARQTPGIIDTEAFF
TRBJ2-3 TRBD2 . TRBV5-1 TGCGCCAGCAGCCCCAGGACTAGCGGGTCGCCAGATACGCAGTATTTT CASSPRTSGSPDTQYF
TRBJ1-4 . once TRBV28 TGTGCCAGCAGCTCCTCCAACCGGGACCCTAAAATGGGGAATGAAAAACTGTTTTTT CASSSSNRDPKMGNEKLFF
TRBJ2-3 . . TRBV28 TGTGCCGCCGGGATCGCGGGGAGTTCAGATACGCAGTATTTT CAAGIAGSSDTQYF
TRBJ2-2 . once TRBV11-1 TGTGCCAGCAGGCCCCCCCTAACTAGCTATGACGCCGGGGAGCTGTTTTTT CASRPPLTSYDAGELFF
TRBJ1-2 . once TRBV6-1 TGTGCCAGCCGCCAGGCCTCTGCGTCCGGCTACACCTTC CASRQASASGYTF
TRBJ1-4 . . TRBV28 TGTGCCAGCAGTTTAGGCCTCTTTGAAAAACTGTTTTTT CASSLGLFEKLFF
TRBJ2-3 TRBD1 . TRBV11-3 TGTGCCAGCAGCTTAGGCCTCAGGGGGCGGAAACTCACAGATACGCAGTATTTT CASSLGLRGRKLTDTQYF
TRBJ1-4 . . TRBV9 TGTGCCAGCACCCCCTCAAGCGGTGATGAAATACTGTTTTTT CASTPSSGDEILFF
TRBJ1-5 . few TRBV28 TGTGCCAGCAGTTTCGGGCAGCCCCAGCATTTT CASSFGQPQHF